This entry describes one TCR beta chain. What it recognizes is unknown. All donors comprised healthy Caucasians. After template switching added a universal primer site, the resulting cDNA carried unique molecular identifiers. One entry per CDR3 protein, called by TCRdb with MiXCR from the 5' RACE reads. The sample lists approximately 1.8 million distinct CDR3 sequences, 32% seen once, with less than 0.35% in the top ten. These data are taken from a study of identical twins. Findings and limits, study-wide: Memory repertoires showed no such pattern, whereas abundant cord blood beta clonotypes carried fewer insertions. For out-of-frame alpha sequences shared by twins, low generation probability was in excess.

This CDR3 is 17 amino acids long. V dropped 0 bases and J dropped 4; count of bases not matched to a gene: 6. The germline V gene encodes CDR1 SGHVS and CDR2 FNYEAQ. The sequenced sample was cord blood. The receptor's source is a newborn girl in good health. The chain employs TRBV7-6 and TRBJ2-3, with 11 positions matching TRBD2. The chain's CDR3 is CASSLATTSGKADTQYF. CDR3 coding DNA: TGTGCCAGCAGCTTAGCAACGACTAGCGGGAAGGCAGATACGCAGTATTTT.